This is a list of T cell receptor beta chains from one sample in a study of cytomegalovirus exposure and HLA in healthy donors. This table comes from immunoSEQ multiplex PCR, and its TCRdb copy is limited to in-frame clones, with some not included. The sample yields roughly 140,000 clones, roughly 80% seen once. The source material was PBMCs. Source of these receptors: a woman aged 40-49 years in good health and CMV-seropositive. Both conserved end residues are part of each CDR3. The D gene is left open where the match is weak. Size tells how often a clone was seen (once, few, many) or the class of an expanded clone, and some rows leave it out.

D gene	V gene	J gene	clone size	CDR3 protein	CDR3 DNA
TRBD1	TRBV12-5	TRBJ1-1	.	CASGDRVVEAFF	TGTGCTAGTGGCGACAGGGTAGTTGAAGCTTTCTTT
.	TRBV5-5	TRBJ2-7	.	CASSPTGWEQYF	TGTGCCAGCAGCCCTACAGGGTGGGAGCAGTACTTC
TRBD2	TRBV7-2	TRBJ2-7	.	CASSLASRAGGPKGYEQYF	TGTGCCAGCAGCTTGGCGTCCAGGGCGGGAGGGCCTAAGGGCTACGAGCAGTACTTC
.	TRBV7-2	TRBJ2-1	.	CASSLAPTSWQFF	TGTGCCAGCAGCTTAGCCCCGACTTCTTGGCAGTTCTTC
.	TRBV7-9	TRBJ1-4	.	CASSLALQGREKLFF	TGTGCCAGCAGCTTAGCTCTTCAGGGCCGGGAAAAACTGTTTTTT
.	TRBV6-5	TRBJ2-1	.	CASSYTAGIYYNEQFF	TGTGCCAGCAGTTACACCGCGGGGATCTACTACAATGAGCAGTTCTTC
TRBD1	TRBV5-4	TRBJ1-2	few	CASSHDRGDYGYTF	TGTGCCAGCAGCCACGACAGGGGGGACTATGGCTACACCTTC
.	TRBV29-1	TRBJ2-7	.	CSVEIGGTYEQYF	TGCAGCGTTGAAATTGGCGGGACCTACGAGCAGTACTTC
TRBD1	TRBV7-2	TRBJ2-5	.	CASSPTTGSGTQYF	TGTGCCAGCAGCCCCACGACAGGGAGCGGGACCCAGTACTTC
.	TRBV7-9	TRBJ2-7	.	CASQTSSYEQYF	TGTGCCAGCCAGACTAGCTCCTACGAGCAGTACTTC
.	TRBV27	TRBJ2-1	.	CASSLTGYNEQFF	TGTGCCAGCAGTCTCACGGGGTACAATGAGCAGTTCTTC